The clone carrying this TCR beta chain was recorded at least ten times. Antigen unknown. This sample was taken from a study of T-cell reconstitution after alpha-beta-depleted transplantation in children. Study-level results: Reports say that about two months after transplant, the alpha-beta T cells came out of several hundred graft clones that had expanded. Several patients had high TCRbeta diversity at day 60; it came from surviving recipient T cells and thymic progenitors. At one year after transplant, newly produced T cells mostly accounted for T-cell counts and diversity.

The authors prepared the TCRbeta library with unique molecular identifiers. TCRdb re-analysed the PCR reads in MiXCR, keeping a single row per CDR3 protein. The data contain about 170,000 distinct CDR3 sequences, around 10% of them singletons. The sample in question was PBMCs, obtained before TCRalphabeta/CD19-depleted stem cell transplant. The receptor was isolated from a boy aged 2 to 10 with acute myeloid leukemia, due to receive a stem cell transplant.

CDR3 DNA: TGTGCCAGCAGGGGGTGGGCCTTCACCTTC. Its protein product is CASRGWAFTF. This chain links TRBV11-2 with TRBJ1-2, with unresolved D. This CDR3 contains 10 residues. Germline V gene data show CDR1 as SGHAT and CDR2 as FQNNGV. V was pared by 6 bases and J by 13 bases, with 12 bases between.